This T cell receptor beta chain emerged from a study of T cell responses to AZD1222 COVID-19 vaccine. Study outcomes and limitations: Receipt of two AZD1222 doses was followed by a rise in Spike-specific TCR breadth and depth. There were vaccine-associated CD4 TCRs across spike, dominant at 160-218 and 743-854.

TCRdb's table, derived via immunoSEQ multiplex PCR, lists solely in-frame clones and lacks some. Of roughly 120,000 clones listed, around 83% are singletons. In regard to this clone: Its target is not known.

Germline V CDR1 and CDR2: SGHRS, YFSETQ. The ends were cut back, 6 bases at V and 4 bases at J, with 19 bases in the middle. The CDR3 sequence is 16 residues long. The source was peripheral blood, collected 28 days after the second AZD1222 dose. The chain is built from TRBV5-1 and TRBJ2-2, with D perhaps assigned TRBD1 or TRBD2 (5 bases each). The sequence was collected from an adult who received the AZD1222 COVID-19 vaccine. The CDR3 protein is CASTPPGRALTGELFF. CDR3 coding DNA: TGCGCCAGCACCCCACCGGGACGGGCTCTCACCGGGGAGCTGTTTTTT. The whole variable domain, remainder taken from reference TRBV5-1 and TRBJ2-2, is KAGVTQTPRYLIKTRGQQVTLSCSPISGHRSVSWYQQTPGQGLQFLFEYFSETQRNKGNFPGRFSGRQFSNSRSEMNVSTLELGDSALYLCASTPPGRALTGELFFGEGSRLTVL.